One sample yielded the 27 T cell receptor beta chains listed below, sequenced in a study of T cells in Graves' hyperthyroidism and ophthalmopathy. Amplification yielded TCR beta CDR3 regions, with RNA transcripts as the source. During a first-round RT-PCR of the TCR CDR3, the HTBI primer set was used. TCRdb redid the calling of the multiplex PCR reads with MiXCR, one entry per CDR3 protein. This sample carries a few hundred thousand distinct CDR3 sequences, 15% to 18% of them seen once, and the ten largest clones take roughly a quarter. The sample comprised blood. These receptors all come from a woman between 18 and 30 years old with Graves' hyperthyroidism that later progressed to Graves' ophthalmopathy.

This clonotype has more than one count but fewer than ten. The chain couples TRBV14 to TRBJ1-1; tentative D call: TRBD1 (5 bases). The V gene's germline CDR1 is SGHDN and CDR2 FVKESK. The CDR3 is 15 amino acids. V lost 0 bases to trimming and J lost 6 bases, with 14 bases between them. The CDR3 is CASSQDYSGAAEAFF. The DNA for the CDR3 is TGTGCCAGCAGCCAAGATTATTCCGGGGCGGCTGAAGCTTTCTTT.

This clonotype showed up many times. The V and J genes are TRBV2 and TRBJ2-5, with a weak D call TRBD1 (6 bases). The V end was cut by 0 bases, the J end by 4 bases, with 12 bases between. The CDR3 is 15 residues long. Germline V gene data show CDR1 as SNHLY and CDR2 as FYNNEI. CDR3 coding DNA: TGTGCCAGCAGTGAAGCGACCGGCAGGGGAGAGACCCAGTACTTC. Amino acids: CASSEATGRGETQYF.

This clonotype was picked up many times. The rearrangement links TRBV5-1 to TRBJ2-2; D is unresolved. The CDR3 loop spans 14 amino acids. V was shortened by 7 bases and J by 0 bases, with 10 bases between the two germline ends. From germline, CDR1 is SGHRS and CDR2 YFSETQ. The CDR3 region has the DNA TGCGCCAGCCATAGTTCCTCGAACACCGGGGAGCTGTTTTTT. It specifies CASHSSSNTGELFF.

The chain employs TRBV3-1 and TRBJ2-3; D perhaps matches TRBD2 (5 bases). Germline lookup yields CDR1 LGHDT and CDR2 YNNKEL (reference sequence). V gave up 1 base and J gave up 4 bases, with 15 bases separating them. The CDR3 spans 16 residues. DNA of the CDR3: TGTGCCAGCAGCCAAGCCGTGGCAGATAGCGCAGATACGCAGTATTTT. It yields the protein CASSQAVADSADTQYF.

This clonotype was detected a few times. The CDR3 sequence: CSAYSGITYEQYF. The DNA for the CDR3 is TGCAGTGCTTACAGCGGAATTACCTACGAGCAGTACTTC. V gene TRBV20-1 combines with J gene TRBJ2-7; a weak D match, TRBD2 (5 bases). Germline V gene sequence: CDR1 DFQATT, CDR2 SNEGSKA (reference sequence). V was cut by 5 bases and J by 2 bases, with 13 bases left in between. The CDR3 is 13 amino acids.

This clonotype was seen ten or more times. The chain uses TRBV5-1 and TRBJ2-7; 14 nucleotides align to TRBD2. The CDR3 consists of 18 residues. Germline V CDR1 and CDR2: SGHRS, YFSETQ. V lost 4 bases to trimming and J lost 3 bases; unmatched junction nucleotides: 12. CDR3 loop: CASSPGGLAGERNYEQYF. DNA of the CDR3: TGCGCCAGCAGCCCGGGGGGACTAGCGGGAGAAAGAAACTACGAGCAGTACTTC.

This clonotype came up a few times. The rearrangement uses TRBV6-1 and TRBJ2-1, with D tentatively TRBD1 or TRBD2 (5 bases each). The CDR3 spans 15 residues. V was pared by 5 bases and J by 4 bases, with 15 bases between. The germline V gene has CDR1 MNHNS and CDR2 SASEGT. The CDR3 sequence is CASSYRTEAYNEQFF. CDR3 in DNA: TGTGCCAGCAGTTACAGGACGGAGGCATACAATGAGCAGTTCTTC.

In regard to this clonotype: A much larger clone differs from this one at a single base, so this may be a read error. The J gene is TRBJ2-3, the V gene TRBV4-1; the match to TRBD2 covers 12 bases. J was trimmed by 4 bases and V by 3 bases; bases with no gene match: 8. This CDR3 is 17 amino acids long. Germline V gives CDR1 MGHRA, CDR2 YSYEKL. DNA for the CDR3: TGCGCCAGCAGCCACCTCTGGACTAGCGGGAACTCAGATACGCAGTATTTT. Residues: CASSHLWTSGNSDTQYF.

This clonotype was picked up many times. V and J are TRBV2 and TRBJ2-4; maybe TRBD2 (6 bases). Germline V lookup: CDR1 SNHLY, CDR2 FYNNEI. V lost 5 bases to trimming and J lost 9 bases, with 14 bases between them. This CDR3 comprises 13 residues. The CDR3 nucleotides read TGTGCCAGCAGTCTGACGGGGACTGGCATTCAGTACTTC. Its protein is CASSLTGTGIQYF.

There are many counts of this clonotype. This chain joins TRBV12-3 or TRBV12-4 and TRBJ1-2; D might be TRBD1 (6 bases). The V end was cut by 6 bases, the J end by 7 bases, with 18 bases between. The CDR3 runs 14 residues. Here the CDR3 DNA reads TGTGCCAGCAGGGGACCGGGACAAGTCAGTGGCTACACCTTC. It translates to CASRGPGQVSGYTF.

This clonotype was counted many times. The rearrangement joins TRBV7-2 to TRBJ2-5, with D perhaps TRBD1 (5 bases). V gave up 5 bases and J gave up 0 bases, with 13 bases separating them. Germline CDR1 reads SGHTA; CDR2 reads FQGNSA. This CDR3 is 15 amino acids long. The CDR3 is CASSLGHAYQETQYF. The CDR3 DNA follows: TGTGCCAGCAGCCTCGGACACGCGTACCAAGAGACCCAGTACTTC.

The chain employs TRBV20-1 and TRBJ2-2; maybe TRBD2 (6 bases). The CDR3 has 13 amino acids. Trimming shortened V by 3 bases and J by 2 bases, and 7 bases separated the two germline ends. Germline V lookup: CDR1 DFQATT, CDR2 SNEGSKA (reference sequence). CDR3 region: CSASGRNTGELFF. In DNA form, the CDR3 reads TGCAGTGCTAGCGGGAGAAACACCGGGGAGCTGTTTTTT.

Notes on this clonotype: Possible read error: a much larger clone is one base away. This chain uses TRBV28 with TRBJ1-5; possible D gene TRBD1, 5 bases. This CDR3 has 13 residues. CDR1 and CDR2 from the germline V gene are MDHEN and SYDVKM. DNA for the CDR3: TGTGCCAGCAGCCTACAGGAAGGTCAGCCCCGGCATTTT. This sequence encodes CASSLQEGQPRHF.

The chain recombines TRBV9 with TRBJ1-1; tentatively, D is TRBD1 (5 bases). CDR1 is SGDLS and CDR2 is YYNGEE in the germline V gene. Deletions cut 0 bases from V and 6 bases from J, with 12 bases between. The CDR3 runs 14 residues. The CDR3 spells CASSVGGDRSEAFF. The DNA of the CDR3 is TGTGCCAGCAGCGTAGGAGGTGACAGATCTGAAGCTTTCTTT. Full variable domain (remainder filled in from reference TRBV9 and TRBJ1-1): DSGVTQTPKHLITATGQRVTLRCSPRSGDLSVYWYQQSLDQGLQFLIQYYNGEERAKGNILERFSAQQFPDLHSELNLSSLELGDSALYFCASSVGGDRSEAFFGQGTRLTVV.

The chain combines TRBV24-1 with TRBJ2-1, with 12 bases aligning to TRBD2. Germline lookup yields CDR1 KGHDR and CDR2 SFDVKD. CDR3 length: 16 amino acids. V lost 3 bases to trimming and J lost 9 bases; unmatched junction nucleotides: 8. This CDR3 is CATSDALAGGPSEQFF. The CDR3 coding sequence is TGTGCCACCAGTGATGCCCTAGCGGGAGGGCCGAGTGAGCAGTTCTTC.

This clonotype was seen repeatedly, ten times or more. The gene calls are TRBV6-2 or TRBV6-3 and TRBJ1-2; D gene ambiguous. Germline V gene data show CDR1 as MNHEY and CDR2 as SVGEGT. The CDR3 is 13 amino acids. V lost 0 bases to trimming and J lost 8 bases, with 10 bases between them. CDR3 nucleotides: TGTGCCAGCAGTTACTCGTTTGTTGACGGCTACACCTTC. Translated: CASSYSFVDGYTF.

J is TRBJ1-4 and V is TRBV5-4; D may be TRBD1 (5 bases). Germline V gene data show CDR1 as SGHNT and CDR2 as YYREEE (reference sequence). The CDR3 totals 15 residues. V lost 4 bases to trimming and J lost 7 bases, with 17 bases between them. The CDR3 is CASSPGQGVGEKLFF. The DNA of the CDR3 is TGTGCCAGCAGCCCGGGTCAGGGTGTTGGTGAAAAACTGTTTTTT.

This clonotype was seen at least ten times. This sequence joins TRBV27 and TRBJ2-1; 10 nucleotides line up with TRBD2. V was pared by 5 bases and J by 5 bases, with 9 bases of the junction left unmatched. Germline assignment: CDR1 MNHEY and CDR2 SMNVEV (reference sequence). The CDR3 sequence is 16 residues long. The CDR3 sequence is CASSPYLAGDDNEQFF. The CDR3 coding sequence is TGTGCCAGCAGTCCCTACCTAGCGGGAGATGACAATGAGCAGTTCTTC.

J is TRBJ1-2 and V is TRBV10-3; D unclear. This CDR3 contains 11 residues. The germline gives CDR1 ENHRY, CDR2 SYGVKD. Trimming took 4 bases from V and 4 from J, leaving 4 bases between them. The CDR3 region has the DNA TGTGCCATCAGTGGTCCCTATGGCTACACCTTC. Its translation: CAISGPYGYTF.

CDR3 nucleotide sequence: TGCGCCAGCAGCCAAGAAGGGGGGCACTACGAGCAGTACTTC. As protein: CASSQEGGHYEQYF. The rearrangement joins TRBV4-3 to TRBJ2-7; tentatively, D is TRBD1 or TRBD2 (6 bases each). Trimming cost V 0 bases and J 3 bases, with 9 bases left between them. CDR3 length: 14 amino acids. CDR1 and CDR2 from the germline V gene are LGHNA and YSLEER.

CDR3 in amino acids: CASSLEGLAGVEQFF. Written as DNA, the CDR3 is TGTGCCAGCAGTTTAGAGGGACTAGCGGGAGTCGAGCAGTTCTTC. The rearrangement links TRBV28 to TRBJ2-1; 14 bases agree with TRBD2. The CDR3 extends over 15 amino acids. Germline V gene sequence: CDR1 MDHEN, CDR2 SYDVKM. The trim removed 2 bases at V and 10 bases at J, leaving 4 bases unmatched.

This clonotype was seen a handful of times. The chain employs TRBV15 and TRBJ1-4; D might be TRBD1 (5 bases). The CDR3 is 15 residues long. Germline V gives CDR1 LNHNV, CDR2 YYDKDF (reference sequence). The V end was cut by 1 base, the J end by 8 bases, with 14 bases between. CDR3 protein: CATSRGTRGEEKLFF. The CDR3 DNA reads as TGTGCCACCAGCAGAGGGACCCGGGGGGAAGAAAAACTGTTTTTT.

This clonotype was recorded at least ten times. The J gene is TRBJ2-3, the V gene TRBV2, with D unclear. The germline V and J ends were trimmed by 3 bases and 2 bases, with 6 bases remaining between them. Looked up from germline, CDR1 is SNHLY and CDR2 is FYNNEI. This CDR3 has 13 residues. The CDR3 sequence: CASSDYTTDTQYF. DNA of the CDR3: TGTGCCAGCAGTGACTATACCACAGATACGCAGTATTTT.

This clonotype occurred many times. This chain connects TRBV5-8 to TRBJ2-3, with D possibly TRBD2 on 6 matching bases. CDR1 is SGHTS, CDR2 YDEGEE, per germline. Trimming stripped 4 bases from V and 4 bases from J, with 13 bases between. This CDR3 has 14 residues. DNA for the CDR3: TGTGCCAGCAGCCCTGGGGAGGCCGCAGATACGCAGTATTTT. Translation gives CASSPGEAADTQYF.

Details on this clonotype: A read error may explain this, as a much larger clone is one base away. The conserved phenylalanine or tryptophan is not found at the CDR3 terminus, so this likely reflects a read error. CDR3 protein: CASSLSSGGAYEQYL. As DNA, the CDR3 is TGTGCCAGCAGCTTATCTAGCGGAGGGGCCTACGAGCAGTACTTA. The V and J genes are TRBV7-9 and TRBJ2-7; 7 bases match TRBD2. J gave up 2 bases and V 2 bases, and 6 bases lay outside the gene matches. Germline-derived CDR1 and CDR2 are SEHNR and FQNEAQ (reference sequence). The CDR3 extends over 15 amino acids.

A few counts support this clonotype. The chain couples TRBV27 to TRBJ2-1; 11 bases fit TRBD2. The CDR3 has 14 amino acids. The germline V gene encodes CDR1 MNHEY and CDR2 SMNVEV (reference sequence). With V trimmed by 6 bases and J by 6 bases, 4 bases remained unmatched. The DNA of the CDR3 is TGTGCCAGCAGCCATACTAGCGGGAGCAATGAGCAGTTCTTC. Amino acids: CASSHTSGSNEQFF.

This clonotype was counted many times. The gene calls are TRBV5-1 and TRBJ2-7, with 7 bases aligning to TRBD1. Germline CDR1 is SGHRS and CDR2 is YFSETQ. The V and J ends lost 5 bases and 5 bases, in that order; junction bases with no gene match: 7. This CDR3 contains 13 residues. DNA of the CDR3: TGCGCCAGCAGTCGACAGGGTGGCGACGAGCAGTACTTC. Its protein product is CASSRQGGDEQYF. Drawing the rest from reference TRBV5-1 and TRBJ2-7, the complete variable domain is KAGVTQTPRYLIKTRGQQVTLSCSPISGHRSVSWYQQTPGQGLQFLFEYFSETQRNKGNFPGRFSGRQFSNSRSEMNVSTLELGDSALYLCASSRQGGDEQYFGPGTRLTVT.